The next 21 T cell receptor beta chains were all read from a single sample in a study of OX40 agonist ivuxolimab in advanced cancers. Method: immunoSEQ multiplex PCR; TCRdb's copy keeps in-frame clones and lacks some. The sample records about 69,000 clones, nearly 90% being singletons. The input for sequencing was CD4+ or CD8+ T cells sorted from blood, taken in a trial of the OX40 agonist ivuxolimab. The origin of the receptors is an adult with an advanced solid tumor such as melanoma, head and neck, liver or kidney cancer.

The V call is TRBV6-6, the J call TRBJ1-2; unclear D gene. Germline V gene sequence: CDR1 MNHNY, CDR2 SVGAGI (reference sequence). Trimming took 5 bases from V and 4 from J, leaving 11 bases between them. CDR3 size: 13 residues. In nucleotides, the CDR3 is TGTGCCAGCAGTACCGGTTTAGCCTATGGCTACACCTTC. Translating it yields CASSTGLAYGYTF.

This sequence joins TRBV7-8 and TRBJ1-6; tentatively, D is TRBD1 (5 bases). V shed 0 bases and J shed 9 bases, with 12 bases lying between them. The germline V gene encodes CDR1 SGHVS and CDR2 FQNEAQ. There are 15 residues in the CDR3. The DNA of the CDR3 is TGTGCCAGCAGCTTAGCGCGGACATCGGTTTCACCCCTCCACTTT. Translation: CASSLARTSVSPLHF.

This clone was counted once. V usage is TRBV18 and J usage is TRBJ2-5; D call uncertain. V was cut by 3 bases and J by 5 bases, with 10 bases left in between. CDR1 is KGHSH and CDR2 is LQKENI in the germline V gene. This CDR3 is 13 amino acids long. The CDR3: CASSPKNEETQYF. DNA for the CDR3: TGTGCCAGCTCACCGAAAAATGAGGAGACCCAGTACTTC.

The V gene is TRBV2, the J gene TRBJ2-2; 7 nucleotides match TRBD2. CDR3 length: 15 amino acids. CDR1 and CDR2 (germline): SNHLY, FYNNEI. Losses at the gene ends were 8 bases for V and 4 bases for J; bases not matched to a gene: 10. The CDR3 sequence is CASLLGRAFTGELFF. The CDR3 DNA reads as TGTGCCAGCCTCCTAGGGAGGGCCTTCACCGGGGAGCTGTTTTTT.

The genes are TRBV6-5 and TRBJ2-5, with a possible D match to TRBD2 (6 bases). The germline V gene encodes CDR1 MNHEY and CDR2 SVGAGI. CDR3 length: 15 amino acids. V was cut by 6 bases and J by 1 base, with 15 bases left in between. The CDR3 coding sequence is TGTGCCAGCAGACGCCGGGAGTTAATCCAAGAGACCCAGTACTTC. Amino acid sequence: CASRRRELIQETQYF.

The V call is TRBV11-2, the J call TRBJ2-2; D not certain. The V and J ends lost 4 bases and 3 bases respectively, with 3 bases between them. The CDR3 consists of 12 residues. Per germline, CDR1 SGHAT and CDR2 FQNNGV. The CDR3 coding sequence is TGTGCCAGCAGCTGGGACACCGGGGAGCTGTTTTTT. Encoded protein: CASSWDTGELFF.

The chain couples TRBV28 to TRBJ2-6, with a weak D call TRBD1 (5 bases). Trimming cost V 3 bases and J 4 bases, with 13 bases left between them. There are 16 residues in the CDR3. Germline CDR1 MDHEN, CDR2 SYDVKM. The CDR3 here is CASSFGQTLGANVLTF. CDR3 DNA sequence: TGTGCCAGCAGTTTTGGACAAACTCTGGGGGCCAACGTCCTGACTTTC.

V usage is TRBV5-1 and J usage is TRBJ2-5; D might be TRBD1 or TRBD2, each matching 7 bases. The V end lost 4 bases, the J end lost 11 bases, and 15 bases lay between the germline ends. CDR1 and CDR2 (germline): SGHRS, YFSETQ. The CDR3 runs to 12 residues. This CDR3 reads CASSIQGREQYF. The CDR3 nucleotides read TGCGCCAGCAGCATACAGGGGAGGGAGCAGTACTTC.

The J gene is TRBJ2-3, the V gene TRBV20-1; TRBD2 is a possible D gene (6 bases). The germline V gene has CDR1 DFQATT and CDR2 SNEGSKA (reference sequence). Trimming removed 7 bases from V and 7 bases from J, with 12 bases in between. The CDR3 covers 11 residues. CDR3 loop: CSGTSRNTQYF. DNA for the CDR3: TGCAGTGGCACTAGCAGAAATACGCAGTATTTT.

J is TRBJ2-7 and V is TRBV5-1, with D possibly TRBD2 on 7 matching bases. The CDR3 has 13 residues. V was clipped by 0 bases and J by 6 bases, with 10 bases between them. Germline V gene data show CDR1 as SGHRS and CDR2 as YFSETQ. The CDR3 DNA reads as TGCGCCAGCAGCTTGGAGCGGGACATCGAGCAGTACTTC. Its translation is CASSLERDIEQYF.

This sequence joins TRBV11-2 and TRBJ2-1, with D unresolved. The ends were cut back, 4 bases at V and 10 bases at J, with 26 bases in the middle. The length of the CDR3 is 17 residues. The germline CDR1 and CDR2 sequences are SGHAT and FQNNGV. The CDR3 DNA reads as TGTGCCAGCAGCTCCCCCGCCGGGTCCATACTACAATGGGAGCAGTTCTTC. This gives the protein CASSSPAGSILQWEQFF.

This clone was counted only a few times. This chain joins TRBV6-1 and TRBJ1-2, with D possibly being TRBD1 (5 bases). There are 12 residues in the CDR3. Germline loops: CDR1 MNHNS, CDR2 SASEGT. The V end lost 2 bases, the J end lost 12 bases, and 13 bases lay between the germline ends. CDR3 loop: CASSERDPSHTF. CDR3 DNA: TGTGCCAGCAGTGAAAGGGACCCGAGCCACACCTTC.

The chain recombines TRBV2 with TRBJ2-1; 11 nucleotides agree with TRBD1. J gave up 9 bases and V 7 bases, and 8 bases lay outside the gene matches. Germline V lookup: CDR1 SNHLY, CDR2 FYNNEI. This CDR3 has 14 amino acids. CDR3 nucleotide sequence: TGTGCCAGCACCAAGGACAGGGGGCGCGGTGAGCAGTTCTTC. It codes for CASTKDRGRGEQFF.

The chain couples TRBV27 to TRBJ1-6, with D uncertain. The CDR3 sequence is 14 residues long. Germline assignment: CDR1 MNHEY and CDR2 SMNVEV (reference sequence). V shed 0 bases and J shed 7 bases, with 7 bases lying between them. In DNA form, the CDR3 reads TGTGCCAGCAGTTTATCAGGCCAGAATTCACCCCTCCACTTT. This gives the protein CASSLSGQNSPLHF.

The chain employs TRBV2 and TRBJ2-2; a possible D gene is TRBD2 (5 bases). CDR3 size: 14 residues. Germline-derived CDR1 and CDR2 are SNHLY and FYNNEI. V gave up 6 bases and J gave up 1 base, with 9 bases separating them. This chain's CDR3 is CASRGGLNTGELFF. CDR3 sequence (DNA): TGTGCCAGCAGGGGTGGACTGAACACCGGGGAGCTGTTTTTT.

This chain joins TRBV27 and TRBJ1-1, with 7 bases identical to TRBD1. The V segment lost 5 bases and the J segment 7 bases; nucleotides outside the gene matches: 7. Germline CDR1 reads MNHEY; CDR2 reads SMNVEV (reference sequence). The CDR3 spans 13 residues. This CDR3 is CASSPWTGFEAFF. The CDR3 DNA is TGTGCCAGCAGTCCTTGGACAGGTTTTGAAGCTTTCTTT.

V and J are TRBV5-1 and TRBJ2-1, with D possibly being TRBD2 (5 bases). Germline CDR1 is SGHRS and CDR2 is YFSETQ. Trimming left V 0 bases short and J 5 bases short, with 12 bases between. This CDR3 has 15 amino acids. CDR3 in amino acids: CASSLEGSAHNEQFF. The CDR3 DNA reads TGCGCCAGCAGCTTGGAGGGTAGCGCCCACAATGAGCAGTTCTTC.

This sequence joins TRBV11-2 and TRBJ2-2; TRBD2 aligns across 11 bases. The CDR3 contains 15 residues. The V and J ends lost 9 bases and 8 bases, in that order; junction bases with no gene match: 11. CDR1 and CDR2 (germline): SGHAT, FQNNGV. The CDR3 reads CASAGTSGAPGELFF. CDR3 nucleotide sequence: TGTGCCAGTGCCGGGACTAGCGGAGCCCCGGGGGAGCTGTTTTTT.

The rearrangement uses TRBV11-1 and TRBJ1-2; D is ambiguous. The germline V and J ends were trimmed by 1 base and 6 bases, with 9 bases remaining between them. This CDR3 is built from 13 residues. The germline V gene has CDR1 SGHAT and CDR2 FQDESV (reference sequence). CDR3 in amino acids: CASSLGGRDGYTF. The CDR3 DNA reads TGTGCCAGCAGCTTAGGGGGAAGGGATGGCTACACCTTC.

This chain uses TRBV18 with TRBJ2-7; 14 bases are a match to TRBD2. Per the germline V gene, CDR1 is KGHSH and CDR2 is LQKENI. V shed 4 bases and J 7 bases; nucleotides not matched to a gene: 6. There are 15 residues in the CDR3. CDR3 residues: CASSLGLAGEGEQYF. CDR3 bases: TGTGCCAGCTCACTGGGACTAGCGGGAGAGGGAGAGCAGTACTTC.

This sequence joins TRBV6-6 and TRBJ1-4; D gene ambiguous. Germline V CDR1 and CDR2: MNHNY, SVGAGI (reference sequence). The V gene lost 2 bases and the J gene lost 2 bases, with 3 bases spanning the gap. This CDR3 comprises 13 residues. In nucleotides, the CDR3 is TGTGCCAGCAGTTACAGGACTAATGAAAAACTGTTTTTT. Protein sequence: CASSYRTNEKLFF.